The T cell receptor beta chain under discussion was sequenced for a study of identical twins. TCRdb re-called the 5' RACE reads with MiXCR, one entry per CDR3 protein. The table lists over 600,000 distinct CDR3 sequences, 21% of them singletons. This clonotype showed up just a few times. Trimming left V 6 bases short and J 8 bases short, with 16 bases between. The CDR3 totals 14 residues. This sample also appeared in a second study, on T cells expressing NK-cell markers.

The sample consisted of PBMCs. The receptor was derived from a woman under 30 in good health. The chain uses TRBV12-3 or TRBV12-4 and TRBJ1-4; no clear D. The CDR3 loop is CASSLTRSGEKLFF. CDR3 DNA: TGTGCCAGCAGCCTGACCCGATCAGGCGAAAAACTGTTTTTT.